This TCR beta chain was identified in a study of T cells in localized non-small cell lung cancer (dated by TCRdb to about 2020). Some background on the complete study: T cell repertoires of 200 to 250 early-stage NSCLC patients were analyzed, with tumors being compared against uninvolved tumor-adjacent lungs. All 220 or so NSCLC patients in the cohort were treatment-naive and had localized lung tumors that were resected. A mean age of around 66 years was recorded for the NSCLC patients, of whom 129 were male and more than 85 were female.

At diagnosis, peripheral blood, uninvolved tumor-adjacent lung and tumor were collected and were preserved as a mix of fresh-frozen and FFPE material. For TCR repertoire profiling, blood samples were analyzed as peripheral blood mononuclear cells. At the junction V is shortened by 1 base and J by 4 bases, with 9 bases in between. The CDR3 starts with the cysteine, ends with the phenylalanine, and has 13 residues. CDR3 DNA only is kept here, 39 bases in frame from base 1. Taken from the germline V gene, the CDR1 and CDR2 loops are SGHRS and YFSETQ. Overall study results and their limits: A median of roughly 56 of the top 100 tumor clones were detected in paired uninvolved adjacent lung, and some 30 of these tumor clones were also found among the top 100 clones of the paired uninvolved adjacent lung. Longer overall survival was associated with higher blood T cell density, whereas shorter survival was associated with higher adjacent-lung clonality. Because the study design was exploratory, TCR variables were selected using unadjusted p-values without false-discovery rate correction. Multi-region tumor sequencing was not performed, so intratumor heterogeneity could not be excluded. Uninvolved tumor-adjacent lung showed the highest T cell clonality, higher than tumor, which suggests more focused antigenic responses in the uninvolved tumor-adjacent lung.

This clone was seen just once. Its antigen is not yet known. No much larger clone is present one base from it, and per-base qualities are unavailable. TCR beta CDR3 regions were sequenced from DNA using the immunoSEQ Assay. The authors' analysis ran thus. T cell density was computed as TCR beta template counts normalized to usable DNA estimated by amplifying housekeeping genes. Richness was estimated with the preseqR package, extrapolating to 400,000 templates for PBMC samples and 120,000 templates for tissue samples. Clonality was taken to be one minus Pielou's evenness. To identify tissue-enriched TCRs, differential abundance testing was run on productive amino-acid clonotypes with a minimum total count of 5 and an alpha of 0.1. The Jaccard Index and the Morisita Overlap Index were used to quantify repertoire overlap between compartments. TCR beta CDR3s were clustered by GLIPH together with public tetramer-defined viral CDR3s, and at least three viral sequences plus V-gene enrichment were required for viral motifs. TCRdb re-hosts the immuneACCESS table, in-frame sequences only. Its copies lack some clones; in the studies checked, an unresolved V gene accounts for under half of them, and the cause for the rest is not known. That table is the source of V, J and clone size, and D and trimming were worked out from the DNA. The sample includes more than 45,000 clones, with approximately 83% observed a single time. The ten largest account for about 18% of the sample.

This TCR was sampled from a man aged 35-75 years with stage III lung adenocarcinoma. The chain is made from TRBV5-1 and TRBJ2-7; the D gene assignment is ambiguous. Sequenced material: peripheral blood mononuclear cells, taken before any cancer treatment. The CDR3 here reads CASSLRSGYEQYF. The nucleotide sequence is TGCGCCAGCAGCTTGAGATCCGGGTACGAGCAGTACTTC.